This T cell receptor beta chain was retrieved from a study of blood T cell repertoires in COVID-19. The CDR3 is 14 amino acids. Germline CDR1 and CDR2: LNHDA and SQIVND (reference sequence). The germline V and J ends were trimmed by 4 bases and 0 bases, with 10 bases remaining between them. Original processing methods: Amplification from reference gene primers served as the basis for estimated nucleated cell counts. Using immunoSEQ multiplex PCR, the repertoire was profiled, and TCRdb retains in-frame clones only, with some absent. V and J calls and clone size are as listed in that table; D and trimming were resolved from the DNA. Here the sample spans more than 90,000 clones, roughly 92% being singletons.

The sample was peripheral blood. The TCR sequence derives from a middle-aged man with active COVID-19. The chain employs TRBV19 and TRBJ2-7; the D gene is possibly TRBD2 (6 bases). The CDR3 loop reads CASSSRELSYEQYF. The CDR3 region has the DNA TGTGCCAGTAGTAGCCGGGAGCTCTCCTACGAGCAGTACTTC.